This T cell receptor beta chain is from a study of regulatory T cells in long-lasting Graves disease. Across the study: Antithyroid drug exposure in newly diagnosed Graves' patients had lasted under 3 months.

Construction of TCR beta libraries relied on iRepertoire HTBI primers and on Arm-PCR targeting CDR3 regions. TCRdb re-analysed the multiplex PCR reads in MiXCR, keeping a single row per CDR3 protein. In the table there are a few hundred thousand distinct CDR3 sequences, about 14% of which are singletons. As for time point: newly diagnosed GD, antithyroid drugs for less than 3 months. PBMC-extracted RNA yielded the TCR library. This clonotype was counted many times. This sample was also put to use in a study of T cells in Graves' hyperthyroidism and ophthalmopathy. Per that paper: The primer set for the first-round RT-PCR of the TCR CDR3 was HTBI.

Here the sequenced sample was peripheral blood mononuclear cells (PBMCs), taken at new diagnosis, from a patient treated with antithyroid drugs. The source of this sequence is a man aged 30-40 years with Graves disease.

The CDR3: CASSPPGGLRIYEQYF. The CDR3 DNA is TGTGCCAGCAGTCCCCCCGGGGGACTAAGGATCTACGAGCAGTACTTC. This chain uses TRBV28 with TRBJ2-7; 7 nucleotides align to TRBD2. Germline loops: CDR1 MDHEN, CDR2 SYDVKM. The CDR3 is made up of 16 amino acids. The V gene end was trimmed by 5 bases and the J gene end by 3 bases; junction bases not matched to a gene: 13.